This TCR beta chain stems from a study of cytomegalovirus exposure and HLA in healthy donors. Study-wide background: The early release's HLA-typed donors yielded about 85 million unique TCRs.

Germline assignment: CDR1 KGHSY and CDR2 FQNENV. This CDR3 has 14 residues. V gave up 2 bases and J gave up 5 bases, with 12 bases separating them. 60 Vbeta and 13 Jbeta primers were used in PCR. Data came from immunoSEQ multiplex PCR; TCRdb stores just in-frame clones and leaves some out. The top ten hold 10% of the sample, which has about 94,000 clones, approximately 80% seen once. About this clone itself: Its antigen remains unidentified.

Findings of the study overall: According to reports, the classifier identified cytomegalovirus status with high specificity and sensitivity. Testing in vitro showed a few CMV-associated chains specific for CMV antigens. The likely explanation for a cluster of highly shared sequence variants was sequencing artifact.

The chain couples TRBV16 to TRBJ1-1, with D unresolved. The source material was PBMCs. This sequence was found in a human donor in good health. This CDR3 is CASSQLGGLTEAFF. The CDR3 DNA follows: TGTGCCAGCAGCCAACTGGGAGGGCTTACTGAAGCTTTCTTT.